Listed below are T cell receptor beta chains from one sample, sequenced in a study of blood T cell repertoires in COVID-19. The protocol was immunoSEQ multiplex PCR, while the TCRdb copy is restricted to in-frame clones and leaves out a portion. The sample lists 120,000 to 150,000 clones; around three quarters were seen once. The sample consisted of peripheral blood. The receptors originated from a man between 45 and 60 years old with active or convalescent COVID-19. The conserved cysteine and the conserved F or W are not part of the CDR3 here. Each record gives: V gene, CDR3 protein.

V gene: TRBV13
CDR3 protein: ASKEVRRGEKLF

V gene: TRBV19
CDR3 protein: ASSIRFEDQPQH

V gene: TRBV5-1
CDR3 protein: ASSLGLAGRSNTGELF

V gene: TRBV28
CDR3 protein: ASSPGTGSYGYT

V gene: TRBV3-1/TRBV3-2
CDR3 protein: ASSGRGGTYYEQY

V gene: TRBV12-3/TRBV12-4
CDR3 protein: ATGGTGVYEQY

V gene: TRBV2
CDR3 protein: ASSRAGANTGELF

V gene: TRBV27
CDR3 protein: ASRLGRNTGELF

V gene: TRBV27
CDR3 protein: AFPGGGSGNTIY

V gene: TRBV28
CDR3 protein: ASSQTGAVDQPQH

V gene: TRBV9
CDR3 protein: ASSSSSGRASYEQY

V gene: TRBV5-4
CDR3 protein: ASSWGLAGNTGELF

V gene: TRBV30
CDR3 protein: AWRGTRGNEKLF

V gene: TRBV9
CDR3 protein: ASSVKQGAVYGYT

V gene: TRBV29-1
CDR3 protein: SVESGRASYEQF

V gene: TRBV11-3
CDR3 protein: ASSLAAGWDNEQF

V gene: TRBV28
CDR3 protein: ASSFEYKWRER

V gene: TRBV6-6
CDR3 protein: ASSPDRGEQY

V gene: TRBV10-3
CDR3 protein: ASQDRPGYGYT

V gene: TRBV30
CDR3 protein: AWSGRSSYEQY

V gene: TRBV19
CDR3 protein: ASSNQNPNSLPTEAF

V gene: TRBV18
CDR3 protein: ASSPDRDNEQF

V gene: TRBV28
CDR3 protein: ASSLWQQETQY

V gene: TRBV4-2
CDR3 protein: ASSQEPSTGAASNQPQH

V gene: TRBV6-5
CDR3 protein: ASSYYIGQNTEAF

V gene: TRBV15
CDR3 protein: ATSWTGGTEAF

V gene: TRBV29-1
CDR3 protein: SVVGANQPQH

V gene: TRBV5-4
CDR3 protein: ASSSDRSTYEQY

V gene: TRBV6-6
CDR3 protein: ASSPLSGGYDSTEAF

V gene: TRBV28
CDR3 protein: ASALEAGGRYEQY

V gene: TRBV2
CDR3 protein: ATQLAASTDTQY

V gene: TRBV5-1
CDR3 protein: ASSSGTGGLSGNTIY

V gene: TRBV27
CDR3 protein: ASSSGTGLGEAF

V gene: TRBV5-1
CDR3 protein: ASSFQGAYEQY

V gene: TRBV3-1/TRBV3-2
CDR3 protein: ASSPTEAKNIQY